Listed here are 8 T cell receptor beta chains from one sample, sequenced in a study of blood T cells in healthy people across ages. Through a sample-barcoded 5' primer and a J-beta primer mix, a second PCR was run for roughly 7 to 12 cycles. Via MiXCR, TCRdb re-called the 5' RACE reads, giving one row per CDR3 protein. The sample comprises 1.5 million to 2 million distinct CDR3 sequences, 30% to 40% of which are singletons, and about 11% rests with the top ten. The sequenced material came from blood. The receptor set was obtained from a woman aged 25 to 39 in good health.

This clonotype was picked up a small number of times. The gene calls are TRBV2 and TRBJ2-7, with 7 nucleotides matching TRBD1. The V gene end was trimmed by 5 bases and the J gene end by 1 base; junction bases not matched to a gene: 8. The CDR3 sequence is 15 residues long. CDR1 and CDR2 (germline): SNHLY, FYNNEI. The CDR3 DNA reads as TGTGCCAGCAGTACAATAACGGGACAGTCCTACGAGCAGTACTTC. This encodes CASSTITGQSYEQYF.

Ten or more counts support this clonotype. The chain has TRBV11-1 and TRBJ2-7; D is possibly TRBD1 or TRBD2 (5 bases each). The CDR3 is 15 residues long. Germline assignment: CDR1 SGHAT and CDR2 FQDESV (reference sequence). V was cut by 3 bases and J by 2 bases, with 14 bases left in between. DNA for the CDR3: TGTGCCAGCAGCTTCGGGGAATCGGGACCCTACGAGCAGTACTTC. Translating it yields CASSFGESGPYEQYF. The full variable domain, with the rest looked up from reference TRBV11-1 and TRBJ2-7, is EAEVAQSPRYKITEKSQAVAFWCDPISGHATLYWYRQILGQGPELLVQFQDESVVDDSQLPKDRFSAERLKGVDSTLKIQPAELGDSAMYLCASSFGESGPYEQYFGPGTRLTVT.

This chain uses TRBV11-2 with TRBJ2-5; D remains unclear. The germline gives CDR1 SGHAT, CDR2 FQNNGV. Trimming shortened V by 5 bases and J by 4 bases, and 17 bases separated the two germline ends. CDR3 size: 15 residues. The CDR3: CASSHPKGWRETQYF. The CDR3 DNA sequence: TGTGCCAGCAGCCATCCGAAAGGGTGGAGAGAGACCCAGTACTTC. Supplemented by reference TRBV11-2 and TRBJ2-5, the full variable domain reads EAGVAQSPRYKIIEKRQSVAFWCNPISGHATLYWYQQILGQGPKLLIQFQNNGVVDDSQLPKDRFSAERLKGVDSTLKIQPAKLEDSAVYLCASSHPKGWRETQYFGPGTRLLVL.

About this clonotype itself: One end of the junction does not line up with germline, which may come from a read error. The chain is built from TRBV11-2 and TRBJ2-1, with D unclear. The CDR3 length is 14 residues. Germline V gene sequence: CDR1 SGHAT, CDR2 FQNNGV. CDR3 sequence: CASSPPGVSYEQHF. The CDR3 DNA sequence: TGTGCCAGCAGCCCACCTGGGGTAAGCTACGAGCAGCACTTC. The whole variable domain, filled in from reference TRBV11-2 and TRBJ2-1, reads EAGVAQSPRYKIIEKRQSVAFWCNPISGHATLYWYQQILGQGPKLLIQFQNNGVVDDSQLPKDRFSAERLKGVDSTLKIQPAKLEDSAVYLCASSPPGVSYEQHFGPGTRLTVL.

The sample holds a few counts of this clonotype. The chain recombines TRBV29-1 with TRBJ2-7, with 10 bases matching TRBD2. The J segment lost 6 bases and the V segment lost 6 bases, leaving 17 bases of the junction unmatched. This CDR3 spans 16 amino acids. In germline, CDR1 is SQVTM, CDR2 ANQGSEA. CDR3 sequence (DNA): TGCAGCGTGGTGGGCACTCAAGCGGGGGGGCCGCGCGAGCAGTACTTC. It yields the protein CSVVGTQAGGPREQYF.

This clonotype was detected once. The junction shows a germline mismatch at one end, possibly a read error. The CDR3 DNA is TGTGCCAGTAGCGTAGGGGTAGCTGACGGGGGGAGAGAGACCCAGTACTTC. Amino acids: CASSVGVADGGRETQYF. The chain joins TRBV9 to TRBJ2-5; TRBD2 agrees at 7 bases. The CDR3 runs 17 residues. Germline loops: CDR1 SGDLS, CDR2 YYNGEE.

This clonotype showed up just once. This chain joins TRBV20-1 and TRBJ1-1; D gene uncertain. CDR3 length: 14 amino acids. From germline, CDR1 is DFQATT and CDR2 SNEGSKA (reference sequence). Trimming shortened V by 7 bases and J by 1 base, and 16 bases separated the two germline ends. CDR3 bases: TGCAGTGTGCTGCTCGGCGCGGGGAACACTGAAGCTTTCTTT. Translating gives CSVLLGAGNTEAFF.

The chain carries TRBV2 and TRBJ1-2; 8 bases are a match to TRBD1. V was clipped by 6 bases and J by 7 bases; unmatched bases: 7. Germline values: CDR1 SNHLY, CDR2 FYNNEI. The CDR3 is 13 amino acids. CDR3 coding DNA: TGTGCCAGCAGCAGGACAGGGAGAGGTGGCTACACCTTC. It yields the protein CASSRTGRGGYTF.